These 26 T cell receptor beta chains share one sample of origin, sequenced in a study of Ad26.COV2.S vaccination and SARS-CoV-2 variants. Documented treatment: roughly 20 received Ad26.COV2.S at low or high dose, single or two shots; 5 received placebo; per-sample allocation not given. After the first vaccine or placebo injection, samples were drawn on day 63. This table comes from immunoSEQ multiplex PCR, and its TCRdb copy is limited to in-frame clones, with some not included. The sample contains about 680,000 clones, roughly 90% of which appear only once. The sequencing used peripheral blood, collected in a trial of Ad26.COV2.S vaccine versus placebo. These receptors all stem from a person between 18 and 65 years old who received the Ad26.COV2.S COVID-19 vaccine or a placebo.

This chain links TRBV5-1 with TRBJ2-7; TRBD1 agrees at 8 bases. Germline-derived CDR1 and CDR2 are SGHRS and YFSETQ. The trim removed 2 bases at V and 2 bases at J, leaving 6 bases unmatched. The CDR3 totals 15 residues. The CDR3 sequence is CASSLIPGQAYEQYF. CDR3 in DNA: TGCGCCAGCAGCTTAATTCCGGGACAGGCCTACGAGCAGTACTTC.

The chain joins TRBV20-1 to TRBJ2-1; D may be TRBD1 (6 bases). The V gene's germline CDR1 is DFQATT and CDR2 SNEGSKA (reference sequence). The CDR3 runs to 15 residues. V was shortened by 3 bases and J by 3 bases, with 15 bases between the two germline ends. The CDR3 bases are TGCAGTGCTAGTAGGGGGAGACCTGGCTACAATGAGCAGTTCTTC. Protein sequence: CSASRGRPGYNEQFF.

The V and J genes are TRBV6-1 and TRBJ1-2; no firm D call. The V end lost 0 bases, the J end lost 4 bases, and 12 bases lay between the germline ends. CDR1 MNHNS and CDR2 SASEGT come from the germline V gene. This CDR3 spans 15 amino acids. CDR3 sequence reads: CASSEAGRKSYGYTF. The CDR3, as DNA: TGTGCCAGCAGTGAAGCCGGCAGGAAAAGCTATGGCTACACCTTC.

There are a few counts of this clone. The rearrangement uses TRBV7-2 and TRBJ2-1; 13 bases agree with TRBD2. The CDR3 length is 17 residues. Germline CDR1 SGHTA, CDR2 FQGNSA. J lost 10 bases, V lost 4 bases, and 13 bases had no gene match. CDR3 protein: CASSYSLTSGGRGEQFF. The CDR3, as DNA: TGTGCCAGCAGCTACTCGCTGACTAGCGGGGGGAGAGGGGAGCAGTTCTTC.

CDR3 loop: CASSRGAQGVRRDTIYF. CDR3 nucleotide sequence: TGTGCCAGCAGTCGTGGGGCTCAAGGGGTACGGAGAGACACCATATATTTT. This sequence joins TRBV6-6 and TRBJ1-3, with D tentatively TRBD1 (5 bases). V lost 5 bases and J lost 8, with 25 bases in between. CDR1 MNHNY and CDR2 SVGAGI come from the germline V gene (reference sequence). This CDR3 is 17 amino acids long.

The rearrangement joins TRBV3-1 (or the pseudogene TRBV3-2) to TRBJ2-7; 8 nucleotides align to TRBD2. The germline V gene encodes CDR1 LGHDT and CDR2 YNNKEL (reference sequence). V shed 1 base, J shed 6 bases, and the junction held 5 bases outside the gene matches. The CDR3 is made up of 14 amino acids. This CDR3 reads CASSQGTTSGEQYF. The CDR3 bases are TGTGCCAGCAGCCAAGGGACCACTAGCGGCGAGCAGTACTTC.

The chain employs TRBV7-6 and TRBJ1-6, with D possibly being TRBD1 (6 bases). CDR3 size: 17 residues. V was shortened by 1 base and J by 4 bases, with 14 bases between the two germline ends. CDR1 and CDR2 (germline): SGHVS, FNYEAQ. CDR3 protein: CASSLGDTNPYNSPLHF. The CDR3 DNA follows: TGTGCCAGCAGCTTAGGGGACACCAACCCATATAATTCACCCCTCCACTTT.

The CDR3 sequence is CASVGEGYEQYF. The CDR3 DNA sequence: TGTGCCAGCGTGGGGGAGGGCTACGAGCAGTACTTC. The chain couples TRBV6-5 to TRBJ2-7; 7 bases agree with TRBD2. J gave up 3 bases and V 8 bases, and 4 bases lay outside the gene matches. The germline gives CDR1 MNHEY, CDR2 SVGAGI. The CDR3 extends over 12 amino acids.

The chain recombines TRBV12-3 or TRBV12-4 with TRBJ2-7; perhaps D is TRBD1 or TRBD2 (6 bases each). Trimming took off 6 bases at V and 7 bases at J, with 16 bases between the two ends. CDR3 length: 13 amino acids. The CDR3, as DNA: TGTGCCAGCAGGTCAGGGGCGGGACCGGAGCAGTACTTC. Translation gives CASRSGAGPEQYF.

The J gene is TRBJ2-7, the V gene TRBV6-1, with D unclear. The germline gives CDR1 MNHNS, CDR2 SASEGT. The CDR3 totals 14 residues. V lost 3 bases and J 3 bases, leaving 12 bases between the germline ends. The CDR3 DNA reads as TGTGCCAGCAGTGAGGGTAGTACCGTCTACGAGCAGTACTTC. Its translation: CASSEGSTVYEQYF.

This chain connects TRBV7-2 to TRBJ2-7, with a weak D call TRBD2 (6 bases). The CDR3 totals 14 residues. Per germline, CDR1 SGHTA and CDR2 FQGNSA. V lost 3 bases to trimming and J lost 0 bases, with 9 bases between them. The CDR3 is CASSFSGLSYEQYF. CDR3 coding DNA: TGTGCCAGCAGCTTTAGCGGCCTCTCCTACGAGCAGTACTTC.

V usage is TRBV5-4 and J usage is TRBJ2-1; 14 bases are a match to TRBD2. Trimming removed 4 bases from V and 10 bases from J; junction bases left unmatched: 10. Germline assignment: CDR1 SGHNT and CDR2 YYREEE (reference sequence). The CDR3 contains 16 residues. CDR3 residues: CASSTRLAGGPMEQFF. CDR3 sequence (DNA): TGTGCCAGCAGCACAAGACTAGCGGGGGGGCCTATGGAGCAGTTCTTC.

The chain carries TRBV5-4 and TRBJ2-2; the match to TRBD1 covers 7 bases. Per the germline V gene, CDR1 is SGHNT and CDR2 is YYREEE (reference sequence). The CDR3 is 12 residues long. V shed 4 bases and J 6 bases; nucleotides not matched to a gene: 0. This chain's CDR3 is CASSDRAGELFF. DNA for the CDR3: TGTGCCAGCAGCGACAGGGCCGGGGAGCTGTTTTTT. The full variable domain, its missing parts supplied by reference TRBV5-4 and TRBJ2-2, is ETGVTQSPTHLIKTRGQQVTLRCSSQSGHNTVSWYQQALGQGPQFIFQYYREEENGRGNFPPRFSGLQFPNYSSELNVNALELDDSALYLCASSDRAGELFFGEGSRLTVL.

The chain joins TRBV7-6 to TRBJ2-2; D may be TRBD2 (5 bases). CDR1 is SGHVS, CDR2 FNYEAQ, per germline. V was trimmed by 2 bases and J by 5 bases, leaving 9 bases between them. The CDR3 has 14 amino acids. The CDR3 region is CASSLSPGTGELFF. The CDR3 DNA sequence: TGTGCCAGCAGCTTATCGCCGGGGACCGGGGAGCTGTTTTTT.

CDR3 loop: CASSPQLGSYPYF. The DNA of the CDR3 is TGTGCCAGCAGTCCCCAGTTAGGCTCCTATCCGTATTTT. J is TRBJ2-3 and V is TRBV6-5; D not certain. CDR3 size: 13 residues. CDR1 and CDR2 from the germline V gene are MNHEY and SVGAGI. The V end was cut by 5 bases, the J end by 14 bases, with 20 bases between.

This clone appeared a single time. Within the sample, other DNA sequences also encode this same CDR3. The chain recombines TRBV2 with TRBJ1-5; 8 bases are shared with TRBD1. The CDR3 contains 14 residues. V dropped 4 bases and J dropped 4; count of bases not matched to a gene: 3. The germline V gene encodes CDR1 SNHLY and CDR2 FYNNEI. CDR3 sequence: CASSGTGGNQPQHF. In DNA, the CDR3 is TGTGCCAGCAGTGGCACAGGGGGTAATCAGCCCCAGCATTTT.

The chain links TRBV7-2 to TRBJ1-3; D is ambiguous. With 6 bases removed from V and 4 bases from J, the gap between germline ends came to 4 bases. CDR1 is SGHTA and CDR2 is FQGNSA in the germline V gene. The CDR3 totals 11 residues. Written as DNA, the CDR3 is TGTGCCAGCAGGACAGGAAACACCATATATTTT. This gives the protein CASRTGNTIYF.

The count of this clone is one. V and J are TRBV10-3 and TRBJ2-5; possibly TRBD1 for D (6 bases). V lost 10 bases and J 5 bases, leaving 17 bases between the germline ends. CDR3 length: 13 amino acids. The germline CDR1 and CDR2 sequences are ENHRY and SYGVKD. The CDR3 DNA follows: TGTGCCACCCAACAGGGATCGGGGGAGACCCAGTACTTC. It encodes CATQQGSGETQYF.

The chain has TRBV19 and TRBJ2-3; D is possibly TRBD2 (5 bases). Germline CDR1 reads LNHDA; CDR2 reads SQIVND (reference sequence). The CDR3 is 16 residues long. The V end lost 5 bases, the J end lost 5 bases, and 20 bases lay between the germline ends. The CDR3 DNA sequence: TGTGCCAGTAGTGCCCTCAGCGGAGGCATGGGAGATACGCAGTATTTT. It yields the protein CASSALSGGMGDTQYF.

This sequence joins TRBV19 and TRBJ1-6; the match to TRBD1 covers 9 bases. The V segment lost 8 bases and the J segment 7 bases; nucleotides outside the gene matches: 6. Germline values: CDR1 LNHDA, CDR2 SQIVND (reference sequence). The CDR3 runs to 14 residues. DNA of the CDR3: TGTGCCAGTGCCCGGGACAGGGACAATTCACCCCTCCACTTT. This codes for CASARDRDNSPLHF.

The chain uses TRBV3-1 (or the pseudogene TRBV3-2) and TRBJ1-2, with a weak D call TRBD1 (6 bases). The V gene's germline CDR1 is LGHDT and CDR2 YNNKEL (reference sequence). Trimming removed 1 base from V and 8 bases from J, with 14 bases in between. CDR3 length: 14 residues. CDR3 coding DNA: TGTGCCAGCAGCCAAGCCTCCGGGACACGCGGCTACACCTTC. It specifies CASSQASGTRGYTF.

The sample holds a few counts of this clone. This rearrangement joins TRBV15 to TRBJ1-5; maybe TRBD1 (5 bases). Trimming took off 5 bases at V and 8 bases at J, with 16 bases between the two ends. CDR1 is LNHNV and CDR2 is YYDKDF in the germline V gene (reference sequence). The CDR3 runs to 14 residues. CDR3 in DNA: TGTGCCACCAGCGTGGGGGGAGCCGTGGAGCCCCAGCATTTT. Protein sequence: CATSVGGAVEPQHF.

The sample holds one count of this clone. This sample includes further DNA sequences coding for the same CDR3. The gene calls are TRBV27 and TRBJ1-1, with D hard to call. Germline lookup yields CDR1 MNHEY and CDR2 SMNVEV (reference sequence). Trimming removed 3 bases at V and 1 base at J, with 9 bases between. This CDR3 has 14 residues. CDR3 residues: CASSFRGPNTEAFF. The DNA of the CDR3 is TGTGCCAGCAGTTTCCGGGGTCCGAACACTGAAGCTTTCTTT.

This chain joins TRBV5-1 and TRBJ2-1, with 8 bases that match TRBD2. With 1 base clipped from V and 1 base from J, the junction kept 4 bases outside the gene matches. Germline V gene lookup returns CDR1 SGHRS and CDR2 YFSETQ. The CDR3 runs 16 residues. The CDR3 nucleotides are TGCGCCAGCAGCTTGTTGTCTAGCGGGTCCTACAATGAGCAGTTCTTC. Protein sequence: CASSLLSSGSYNEQFF. The variable domain in full, completed from reference TRBV5-1 and TRBJ2-1, reads KAGVTQTPRYLIKTRGQQVTLSCSPISGHRSVSWYQQTPGQGLQFLFEYFSETQRNKGNFPGRFSGRQFSNSRSEMNVSTLELGDSALYLCASSLLSSGSYNEQFFGPGTRLTVL.

This chain joins TRBV14 and TRBJ1-4; 9 bases agree with TRBD1. Per the germline V gene, CDR1 is SGHDN and CDR2 is FVKESK. Trimming cost V 3 bases and J 8 bases; bases outside gene matches: 16. There are 18 residues in the CDR3. CDR3 in DNA: TGTGCCAGCAGCCAGAGGACAGGGGTGTTGTATCGGGCCGAAAAACTGTTTTTT. The encoded protein is CASSQRTGVLYRAEKLFF. Full variable domain (missing parts from reference TRBV14 and TRBJ1-4): EAGVTQFPSHSVIEKGQTVTLRCDPISGHDNLYWYRRVMGKEIKFLLHFVKESKQDESGMPNNRFLAERTGGTYSTLKVQPAELEDSGVYFCASSQRTGVLYRAEKLFFGSGTQLSVL.

Here the CDR3 reads CASSSNRGGEQYF. CDR3 DNA sequence: TGCGCCAGCAGCTCCAACAGGGGTGGCGAGCAGTACTTC. This chain connects TRBV5-1 to TRBJ2-7, with 7 nucleotides matching TRBD1. The CDR3 is 13 residues long. The trim removed 3 bases at V and 6 bases at J, leaving 6 bases unmatched. CDR1 and CDR2 from the germline V gene are SGHRS and YFSETQ. The full variable domain, completed using reference TRBV5-1 and TRBJ2-7, is KAGVTQTPRYLIKTRGQQVTLSCSPISGHRSVSWYQQTPGQGLQFLFEYFSETQRNKGNFPGRFSGRQFSNSRSEMNVSTLELGDSALYLCASSSNRGGEQYFGPGTRLTVT.